The 11 T cell receptor beta chains listed next were all sequenced from one sample in a study of blood T cells in healthy people across ages. Then a second PCR, running about 6 to 11 cycles, was carried out with a sample-barcoded 5' primer and a J-beta primer mix. MiXCR was run by TCRdb on the 5' RACE reads, yielding one entry per CDR3 protein. The repertoire holds 550,000 to 650,000 distinct CDR3 sequences, about 27% seen once, with approximately 3.6% in the top ten. These same data were also listed under a study on T cells of mothers and their children.

Sequenced material: blood. These receptors came from a boy aged 2-9 years in good health.

V and J are TRBV7-9 and TRBJ2-5; TRBD1 is a possible D gene (6 bases). V was cut by 3 bases and J by 1 base, with 9 bases left in between. The CDR3 spans 14 residues. Germline lookup yields CDR1 SEHNR and CDR2 FQNEAQ (reference sequence). The CDR3 spells CASSFGQLQETQYF. The CDR3 DNA follows: TGTGCCAGCAGCTTTGGACAGCTCCAAGAGACCCAGTACTTC.

This clonotype has just a few counts. J is TRBJ2-7 and V is TRBV11-2; 12 bases agree with TRBD2. The germline V gene encodes CDR1 SGHAT and CDR2 FQNNGV. Unmatched junction bases numbered 9, after V lost 5 bases and J lost 7 bases. The CDR3 runs 15 residues. As DNA, the CDR3 is TGTGCCAGCAGCCCGAGGACTAGCGGGGAGAGGGAGCAGTACTTC. It encodes CASSPRTSGEREQYF.

V gene TRBV25-1 combines with J gene TRBJ2-6; D not resolved. This CDR3 comprises 16 residues. Germline CDR1 and CDR2: MGHDK and SYGVNS. With 4 bases removed from V and 0 bases from J, the gap between germline ends came to 10 bases. This chain's CDR3 is CASSAAGSSGANVLTF. Here the CDR3 DNA reads TGTGCCAGCAGTGCGGCAGGTTCCTCTGGGGCCAACGTCCTGACTTTC.

This clonotype was seen only a few times. The genes are TRBV10-1 and TRBJ2-1; TRBD2 matches at 7 bases. V was pared by 3 bases and J by 3 bases, with 8 bases of the junction left unmatched. The CDR3 loop spans 16 amino acids. Germline CDR1 reads WNHNN; CDR2 reads SYGVQD (reference sequence). The DNA for the CDR3 is TGCGCCAGCAGTGATGGGAGGGCTAGCGGCTACAATGAGCAGTTCTTC. Its protein product is CASSDGRASGYNEQFF.

This clonotype was observed a few times. J is TRBJ2-2 and V is TRBV10-1, with D possibly matching TRBD2 (6 bases). The CDR3 sequence is 14 residues long. Germline V gene sequence: CDR1 WNHNN, CDR2 SYGVQD (reference sequence). The V end was cut by 8 bases, the J end by 0 bases, with 10 bases between. Written as DNA, the CDR3 is TGCGCCAGCGCCGGGAGCGCGAACACCGGGGAGCTGTTTTTT. It specifies CASAGSANTGELFF.

The chain combines TRBV12-3 or TRBV12-4 with TRBJ1-2; D gene uncertain. Trimming removed 4 bases at V and 8 bases at J, with 11 bases between. The CDR3 runs to 12 residues. The CDR3, as DNA: TGTGCCAGCAGTTCCATGGGTGGCGGCTACACCTTC. This codes for CASSSMGGGYTF.

CDR3 in DNA: TGTGCCAGCAGTGACTGGACAGGGGCTGGAAACACCATATATTTT. Protein: CASSDWTGAGNTIYF. The chain combines TRBV6-1 with TRBJ1-3; 9 bases match TRBD1. The CDR3 consists of 15 residues. Germline V gene data show CDR1 as MNHNS and CDR2 as SASEGT. Germline trimming cut 3 bases from V and 2 bases from J; bases unmatched to any gene: 2.

CDR3 region: CASSLGPRLAGMHEQFF. DNA of the CDR3: TGTGCCAGCAGTTTAGGTCCCCGACTAGCGGGAATGCATGAGCAGTTCTTC. The genes are TRBV12-3 or TRBV12-4 and TRBJ2-1; 11 bases agree with TRBD2. CDR3 length equals 17 residues. V dropped 1 base and J dropped 8; count of bases not matched to a gene: 10.

The rearrangement links TRBV6-1 to TRBJ2-3, with D maybe TRBD1 (6 bases). This CDR3 is built from 15 residues. Germline values: CDR1 MNHNS, CDR2 SASEGT. Trimming took off 3 bases at V and 4 bases at J, with 14 bases between the two ends. DNA for the CDR3: TGTGCCAGCAGTGATCGAGCAGGGGTCCCAGATACGCAGTATTTT. This translates into CASSDRAGVPDTQYF.

There are a few counts of this clonotype. This chain links TRBV29-1 with TRBJ2-1; D may be TRBD2 (6 bases). From germline, CDR1 is SQVTM and CDR2 ANQGSEA. The CDR3 sequence is 14 residues long. The CDR3 sequence is CIVDLGGSYNEQFF. Here the CDR3 DNA reads TGCATCGTAGACTTGGGGGGCTCCTACAATGAGCAGTTCTTC.

The chain links TRBV6-1 to TRBJ2-6; no clear D gene. The ends were cut back, 3 bases at V and 0 bases at J, with 6 bases in the middle. The CDR3 extends over 15 amino acids. The germline V gene has CDR1 MNHNS and CDR2 SASEGT. CDR3 bases: TGTGCCAGCAGTGAGTCTTCCTCTGGGGCCAACGTCCTGACTTTC. It specifies CASSESSSGANVLTF.